A selection of T cell receptor beta chains follows, all from one sample in a study of blood T cell repertoires in COVID-19. Repertoires were generated with immunoSEQ multiplex PCR, while TCRdb's copy carries only in-frame clones and drops some. The sample holds roughly 210,000 clones, about 87% seen once. The sequencing input was peripheral blood. These receptors came from a man aged 65 to 85 with acute or convalescent COVID-19. Each CDR3 is given with its conserved first and last residue. The D gene is left open where the match is weak.

j_call | v_call | d_call | cdr3_aa
TRBJ2-1 | TRBV6-5 | NA | CASRGVNYNEQFF
TRBJ2-7 | TRBV19 | TRBD2 | CASSLAGAYEQYF
TRBJ2-1 | TRBV19 | TRBD2 | CASSTSGRARYNEQFF
TRBJ2-2 | TRBV5-1 | TRBD2 | CASSGSGSSFSGELFF
TRBJ1-1 | TRBV6-5 | TRBD1 | CASSWTGNTEAFF
TRBJ2-5 | TRBV11-2 | NA | CASSPSGNSAGEETQYF
TRBJ1-5 | TRBV4-1 | NA | CASSQVVRGNQPQHF
TRBJ2-2 | TRBV19 | NA | CASMVVVGLYTGELFF
TRBJ2-1 | TRBV3-1/TRBV3-2 | NA | CASSQRGGNNEQFF
TRBJ1-1 | TRBV19 | TRBD1 | CASSKRQGRNTEAFF
TRBJ2-7 | TRBV12-5 | NA | CASGLNYEQYF
TRBJ1-6 | TRBV27 | TRBD1 | CASKPRDRVGSPLHF
TRBJ2-3 | TRBV7-8 | TRBD2 | CASSLGLAQLDTQYF
TRBJ2-5 | TRBV9 | TRBD2 | CASSVGSSGSETQYF
TRBJ2-1 | TRBV27 | TRBD1 | CASSFGQVGINEQFF
TRBJ2-4 | TRBV6-5 | NA | CASRDQAKNIQYF
TRBJ1-1 | TRBV3-1/TRBV3-2 | TRBD1 | CASSLRQGGTEAFF
TRBJ1-1 | TRBV30 | NA | CAWNMNTEAFF
TRBJ2-5 | TRBV11-1 | NA | CASRPTDRETQYF
TRBJ1-4 | TRBV10-1 | TRBD1 | CASRYPDRDVLTTNEKLFF
TRBJ1-4 | TRBV15 | NA | CATSTLVATNEKLFF
TRBJ1-1 | TRBV7-3 | NA | CASSPTVNTEAFF
TRBJ2-7 | TRBV3-1/TRBV3-2 | TRBD2 | CASSRPLAGPYEQYF
TRBJ2-5 | TRBV5-6 | TRBD1 | CASSFPGQGRETQYF
TRBJ1-1 | TRBV5-5 | NA | CASSLVAGVNTEAFF
TRBJ2-6 | TRBV24-1 | NA | CATSSFLSGANVLTF
TRBJ1-2 | TRBV5-1 | NA | CASRIQEEYGYTF